The sequence of this TCR beta chain was determined in a study of blood T cell repertoires in COVID-19 (TCRdb year 2020). Turning to the overall study: Collaborator samples came from the United States, Italy and Spain and covered acute and convalescent phases of COVID-19. Where available, HLA class I and class II types were obtained from metadata supplied by the sample provider rather than from assay-based typing. The samples were drawn from two sources: the first 160 participants of the ongoing ImmuneRACE study, and 1,254 subjects contributed by 6 global collaborators. The sample metadata nearly always contained a de-identified subject ID, COVID-19 status, age in years and sex. The prospective study material was composed of cDNA or gDNA derived from T cells, B-cell-depleted T cells, or PBMCs. Deeply sampled blood TCRbeta repertoires from subjects exposed to, actively infected with, or recovered from COVID-19 were included in the dataset. The repertoires were released in a freely available public database meant as a resource for research on the immune response to SARS-CoV-2. Study-wide findings and limitations: How much clinical and demographic metadata was included differed by source and by participant, and the metadata was provided uncurated.

Each collaborating institution followed its own protocols to collect whole blood in K2EDTA tubes. Collaborator samples were shipped for TCRbeta analysis as frozen whole blood, isolated PBMCs, or DNA extracted from either sample type. TCRbeta CDR3 regions were amplified from genomic DNA using the immunoSEQ Assay, a bias-controlled multiplex PCR. The authors processed their data as follows. The number of nucleated cells in each sample was estimated by amplification of reference gene primers within the assay. To quantify the absolute abundance of each unique TCRbeta CDR3 rearrangement, sequence reads were collapsed and filtered. Productive Simpson clonality was computed per sample as the square root of Simpson's diversity index over productive rearrangements. This is the immuneACCESS table as TCRdb keeps it, with only in-frame sequences that have V and J called. A part of the clones is gone; compared with another copy, unresolved V genes explain less than half, and the rest is unexplained. The DNA gave D and trimming, while V, J and clone size come from that table. The sample table shows around 150,000 clones, and around 86% are seen once. The ten largest clones add up to 8% to 10% of the sample.

With respect to this clone: Its antigen is unknown. No quality values exist for individual bases; no much larger clone is one base distant.

The germline V gene (reference sequence) yields SGHKS for CDR1 and YYEKEE for CDR2. Deletion took 1 base off V and 0 bases off J, with a span of 10 bases between the germline ends. The CDR3 sequence holds 15 residues, the cysteine and phenylalanine included. Kept here is only the CDR3 DNA, which spans 45 bases and is read in frame from base 1. The chain was built from TRBV5-5 and TRBJ1-2; the D gene is perhaps TRBD1, from 5 matching bases. Sample: peripheral blood. The clonotype was recovered from a man in his fifties or sixties with acute or convalescent COVID-19. The CDR3: CASSLSQGTNYGYTF. In nucleotide form, the sequence is TGTGCCAGCAGCTTGTCGCAGGGAACTAACTATGGCTACACCTTC.